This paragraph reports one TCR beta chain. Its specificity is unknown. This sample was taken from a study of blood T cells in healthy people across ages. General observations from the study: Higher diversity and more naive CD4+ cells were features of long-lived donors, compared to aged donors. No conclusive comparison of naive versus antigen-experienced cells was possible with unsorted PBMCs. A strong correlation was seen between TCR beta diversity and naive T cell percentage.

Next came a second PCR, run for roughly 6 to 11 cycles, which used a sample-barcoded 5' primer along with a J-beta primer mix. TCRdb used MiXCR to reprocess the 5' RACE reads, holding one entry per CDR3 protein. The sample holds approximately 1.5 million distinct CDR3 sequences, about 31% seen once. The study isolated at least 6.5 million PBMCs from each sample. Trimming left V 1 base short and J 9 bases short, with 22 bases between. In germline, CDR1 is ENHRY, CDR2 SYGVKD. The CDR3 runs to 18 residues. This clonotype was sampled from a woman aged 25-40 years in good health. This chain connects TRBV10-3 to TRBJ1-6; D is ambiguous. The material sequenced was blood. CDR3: CAISEFKLSVNGISPLHF. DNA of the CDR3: TGTGCCATCAGTGAGTTTAAATTGTCCGTTAACGGAATTTCACCCCTCCACTTT.